This TCR beta chain was identified during a study of blood T cell repertoires in COVID-19. This clone is a singleton in its sample. CDR3 length: 17 amino acids. V shed 5 bases, J shed 10 bases, and the junction held 18 bases outside the gene matches. The germline V gene has CDR1 KGHDR and CDR2 SFDVKD. Clones were read by immunoSEQ multiplex PCR, and TCRdb kept only the in-frame ones, dropping some. The sample has tens of thousands of clones, about 87% seen once. The sample comprised peripheral blood. V is TRBV24-1 and J is TRBJ2-1; 8 nucleotides match TRBD1. The receptor was isolated from an elderly man with active or convalescent COVID-19. The CDR3 DNA reads as TGTGCCACCAGTGCCGCGACCGGGACAGGTGAATTCAAGGAGCAGTTCTTC. Translated, it gives CATSAATGTGEFKEQFF.